Reported below is one TCR beta chain. What it binds is unknown. The PCR had 60 Vbeta and 13 Jbeta primers. Libraries were prepared by immunoSEQ multiplex PCR; TCRdb keeps only in-frame clonotypes and omits some of them. The table lists about 240,000 clones, 81% of them singletons, with 8% in the top ten. The data originate from a study of cytomegalovirus exposure and HLA in healthy donors. The CDR3 runs to 13 residues. Trimming took off 4 bases at V and 1 base at J, with 9 bases between the two ends. The germline CDR1 and CDR2 sequences are SGHRS and YFSETQ. Study-level points and caveats: A later analysis reportedly found fewer N-insertions in an Asian-associated ancestry cluster than the roughly 730-donor mean.

The sequenced sample consisted of PBMCs. The sequence came from a woman in her sixties or seventies in good health and CMV-seropositive. V usage is TRBV5-1 and J usage is TRBJ2-7; unclear D gene. CDR3 bases: TGCGCCAGCAGCCACAGTACTTCCTACGAGCAGTACTTC. It translates to CASSHSTSYEQYF.